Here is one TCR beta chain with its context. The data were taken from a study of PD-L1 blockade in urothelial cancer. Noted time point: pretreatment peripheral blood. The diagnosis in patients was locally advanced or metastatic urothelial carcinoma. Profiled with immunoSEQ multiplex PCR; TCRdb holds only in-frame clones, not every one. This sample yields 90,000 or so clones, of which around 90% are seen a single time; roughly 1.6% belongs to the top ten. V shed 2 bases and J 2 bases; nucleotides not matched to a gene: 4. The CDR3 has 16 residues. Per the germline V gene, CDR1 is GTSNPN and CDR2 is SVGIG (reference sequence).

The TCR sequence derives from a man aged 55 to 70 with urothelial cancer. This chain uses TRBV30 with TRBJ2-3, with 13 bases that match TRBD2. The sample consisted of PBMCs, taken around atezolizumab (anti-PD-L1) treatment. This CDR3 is CAWSWTSGGLTDTQYF. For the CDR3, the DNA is TGTGCCTGGAGTTGGACTAGCGGGGGTCTCACAGATACGCAGTATTTT.